Listed below are T cell receptor beta chains from one sample, sequenced in a study of shared clonotypes between healthy human individuals. The assay was immunoSEQ multiplex PCR, and TCRdb's table has in-frame clones only and misses some. The data show 2 million to 3 million clones, roughly 93% seen once. Input material: naive CD4+ T cells from PBMCs. These receptors were obtained from a man aged 18 to 30 in good health. Some clones in this sample may be carry-over from other donors' samples. Each CDR3 is given with its conserved first and last residue. Each record gives: D gene, J gene, clone size, CDR3 length, V gene, CDR3 protein, CDR3 DNA. The D gene is left open where the match is weak. Clone size is given for some rows only: seen once, a few or many times, or a class if the clone is expanded.

D: .
J: TRBJ2-7
size: .
length: 15
V: TRBV7-9
CDR3: CASSPLRWNSYEQYF
DNA: TGTGCCAGCAGCCCGCTGCGTTGGAATTCCTACGAGCAGTACTTC

D: TRBD2
J: TRBJ2-5
size: once
length: 14
V: TRBV18
CDR3: CASSPPSGIETQYF
DNA: TGTGCCAGCTCACCGCCTAGCGGGATAGAGACCCAGTACTTC

D: TRBD2
J: TRBJ2-7
size: .
length: 14
V: TRBV6-1
CDR3: CASRVAGAHYEQYF
DNA: TGTGCCAGCAGGGTAGCGGGAGCGCACTACGAGCAGTACTTC

D: .
J: TRBJ2-5
size: .
length: 14
V: TRBV5-1
CDR3: CASSPGTFQETQYF
DNA: TGCGCCAGCAGCCCGGGGACATTTCAAGAGACCCAGTACTTC

D: TRBD1
J: TRBJ1-3
size: .
length: 13
V: TRBV5-1
CDR3: CASSTDRTGPIYF
DNA: TGCGCCAGCAGCACGGACAGGACTGGCCCCATATATTTT

D: TRBD2
J: TRBJ2-7
size: .
length: 16
V: TRBV5-5
CDR3: CASSLVPAGGTYEQYF
DNA: TGTGCCAGCAGCTTGGTTCCAGCGGGAGGAACCTACGAGCAGTACTTC

D: TRBD2
J: TRBJ2-2
size: .
length: 17
V: TRBV11-2
CDR3: CASSLRSSGRAPGELFF
DNA: TGTGCCAGCAGCTTACGGAGTAGCGGGAGGGCCCCCGGGGAGCTGTTTTTT

D: TRBD1
J: TRBJ2-1
size: .
length: 15
V: TRBV28
CDR3: CASSGTGQPINEQFF
DNA: TGTGCCAGCAGTGGGACAGGACAGCCTATCAATGAGCAGTTCTTC

D: TRBD2
J: TRBJ2-7
size: .
length: 17
V: TRBV19
CDR3: CASSPRTSGGSSYEQYF
DNA: TGTGCCAGTAGTCCTAGGACTAGCGGAGGGAGCTCCTACGAGCAGTACTTC

D: TRBD1
J: TRBJ2-5
size: .
length: 15
V: TRBV7-8
CDR3: CASSRRQGPMETQYF
DNA: TGTGCCAGCAGCAGGCGACAGGGTCCAATGGAGACCCAGTACTTC

D: .
J: TRBJ2-1
size: once
length: 12
V: TRBV7-9
CDR3: CASSLIRGEQFF
DNA: TGTGCCAGCAGCTTAATCCGAGGGGAGCAGTTCTTC

D: .
J: TRBJ1-4
size: .
length: 12
V: TRBV29-1
CDR3: CSFRDGDEKLFF
DNA: TGCAGCTTCCGGGACGGAGATGAAAAACTGTTTTTT

D: .
J: TRBJ1-2
size: once
length: 13
V: TRBV29-1
CDR3: CSVRDPFRGGYTF
DNA: TGCAGCGTCCGCGACCCGTTTCGGGGAGGCTACACCTTC

D: .
J: TRBJ2-4
size: .
length: 17
V: TRBV11-3
CDR3: CASSLGRGDVDKNIQYF
DNA: TGTGCCAGCAGCTTAGGGAGGGGGGACGTGGACAAAAACATTCAGTACTTC

D: TRBD1
J: TRBJ1-1
size: .
length: 14
V: TRBV6-1
CDR3: CASSENRGLTEAFF
DNA: TGTGCCAGCAGTGAAAACAGGGGGCTCACTGAAGCTTTCTTT

D: .
J: TRBJ2-3
size: .
length: 16
V: TRBV27
CDR3: CASSLRSAVNTDTQYF
DNA: TGTGCCAGCAGTTTAAGGTCGGCAGTCAACACAGATACGCAGTATTTT

D: TRBD1
J: TRBJ2-3
size: .
length: 14
V: TRBV5-1
CDR3: CASSHRTGYDTQYF
DNA: TGCGCCAGCAGCCATCGGACAGGGTATGATACGCAGTATTTT

D: TRBD1
J: TRBJ2-5
size: .
length: 12
V: TRBV30
CDR3: CAWGTGGVTQYF
DNA: TGTGCCTGGGGTACAGGGGGAGTGACCCAGTACTTC

D: TRBD2
J: TRBJ2-1
size: .
length: 16
V: TRBV18
CDR3: CASSPPGGVVRNEQFF
DNA: TGTGCCAGCTCACCACCCGGGGGGGTAGTTCGCAATGAGCAGTTCTTC

D: TRBD2
J: TRBJ2-2
size: .
length: 15
V: TRBV29-1
CDR3: CSVRTGRGSTGELFF
DNA: TGCAGCGTCCGGACGGGGCGGGGGAGCACCGGGGAGCTGTTTTTT

D: .
J: TRBJ2-5
size: once
length: 15
V: TRBV19
CDR3: CASSIGLELQETQYF
DNA: TGTGCCAGTAGTATAGGGTTAGAACTCCAAGAGACCCAGTACTTC

D: .
J: TRBJ1-1
size: few
length: 13
V: TRBV10-3
CDR3: CAITMDRNTEAFF
DNA: TGTGCCATCACCATGGACCGGAACACTGAAGCTTTCTTT

D: TRBD1
J: TRBJ2-5
size: .
length: 14
V: TRBV7-2
CDR3: CASSWDRTVETQYF
DNA: TGTGCCAGCAGCTGGGACAGGACTGTCGAGACCCAGTACTTC

D: .
J: TRBJ1-3
size: .
length: 14
V: TRBV7-9
CDR3: CASARGGQGNTIYF
DNA: TGTGCCAGCGCCCGAGGGGGTCAAGGAAACACCATATATTTT

D: TRBD1
J: TRBJ2-1
size: .
length: 16
V: TRBV5-1
CDR3: CASSPGQGASYNEQFF
DNA: TGCGCCAGCAGCCCGGGACAGGGGGCTTCCTACAATGAGCAGTTCTTC

D: TRBD2
J: TRBJ2-7
size: once
length: 15
V: TRBV7-9
CDR3: CASSLVGGGEDEQYF
DNA: TGTGCCAGCAGCTTAGTGGGCGGGGGAGAAGACGAGCAGTACTTC

D: .
J: TRBJ2-7
size: .
length: 14
V: TRBV6-1
CDR3: CASRDSGSLLQQYF
DNA: TGTGCCAGCAGGGACTCCGGGTCCCTCCTTCAGCAGTACTTC